This T cell receptor delta chain stems from a study of Vδ1+ human thymocytes. Thymocytes were sorted as CD3+ TCRVdelta1+ TCRVdelta2- after alphabeta T cell depletion. The template was reverse-transcribed extracted RNA. The CDR3 regions were amplified by multiplex PCR from V-gene primers to a constant-region primer. TCRdb re-called the multiplex PCR reads using CATT. The sample records 80,000 or so delta-chain clones, more than 30% being singletons. Findings and caveats of the study: In the thymus, TRG and TRD repertoires looked highly polyclonal with Gaussian CDR3 lengths.

This CDR3 is 20 amino acids long. The V gene's germline CDR1 is TSWWSYY and CDR2 QGS. V lost 0 bases and J lost 0; bases outside the gene matches: 16. This clone has only a few counts. No antigen is known for it. This chain links TRDV1 with TRDJ1; TRDD3 agrees at 7 bases. Input material: Vdelta1+ gamma-delta thymocytes from the thymus. Regarding subset: FACS-sorted CD3+ TCRalphabeta- TCRVdelta1+ TCRVdelta2- thymocytes. The TCR originated in a boy in the first two years of life who had congenital heart surgery. The CDR3 is CALGELYRIRGFEYTDKLIF. In DNA form, the CDR3 reads TGTGCTCTTGGGGAACTTTATCGGATACGAGGTTTCGAGTACACCGATAAACTCATCTTT.